By sample share, the clone carrying this TCR beta chain is medium-sized (0.01 to 0.1%). The PCR contained 60 Vbeta and 13 Jbeta primers. Sequencing used immunoSEQ multiplex PCR; TCRdb keeps in-frame clones, though not all of them. The sample carries roughly 200,000 clones, 70% to 80% recorded once. The sample originates from a study of cytomegalovirus exposure and HLA in healthy donors. Germline values: CDR1 LNHDA, CDR2 SQIVND (reference sequence). The CDR3 spans 17 residues. The germline V and J ends were trimmed by 5 bases and 1 base, with 18 bases remaining between them. This clonotype originated in a woman in her sixties in good health and CMV-seropositive. Source material: PBMCs. The rearrangement uses TRBV19 and TRBJ1-5; D may be TRBD1 (5 bases). This chain's CDR3 is CASSQFGWGESNQPQHF. The CDR3 bases are TGTGCCAGTAGTCAATTCGGGTGGGGGGAAAGCAATCAGCCCCAGCATTTT.